This T cell receptor (beta chain) stems from a study of blood T cells in healthy people across ages. The second PCR ran about 6 to 12 cycles with a sample-barcoded 5' primer and J-beta primers. A template-switch adaptor with 12 random nucleotides tagged each cDNA molecule. One entry per CDR3 protein, called by TCRdb with MiXCR from the 5' RACE reads. The repertoire consists of roughly 500,000 distinct CDR3 sequences, with 24% occurring once and the leading ten covering approximately 10%. The sample also formed part of further work on T cells of mothers and their children.

The sequencing input was blood. The receptor's source is a boy aged 5-17 years in good health.

CDR3 amino acids: CASSLVSRGDYNEQFF. The CDR3 DNA reads as TGTGCCAGCAGCTTAGTGTCGCGGGGGGACTACAATGAGCAGTTCTTC. The genes are TRBV7-8 and TRBJ2-1, with 8 bases that match TRBD2. Germline loops: CDR1 SGHVS, CDR2 FQNEAQ. The CDR3 has 16 residues. V gave up 1 base and J gave up 3 bases; unmatched junction bases: 5.